This section outlines one T cell receptor beta chain sequence together with its context. This sample includes further DNA sequences coding for the same CDR3. Per the original data handling: It was from reference gene primer amplification that nucleated cell counts were estimated. Sequencing used immunoSEQ multiplex PCR; TCRdb keeps in-frame clones, though not all of them. That table supplies the V and J calls and clone size; D and trimming were determined from the DNA. The sample contains 300,000 to 400,000 clones, 70% to 90% of which appear only once. The data originate from a study of blood T cell repertoires in COVID-19. In the study overall: Researchers got acute and convalescent COVID-19 samples from the United States, Italy and Spain. From T cells, B-cell-depleted T cells, or PBMCs came the material, which was cDNA or gDNA.

CDR1 ENHRY and CDR2 SYGVKD come from the germline V gene. V was pared by 4 bases and J by 1 base, with 5 bases between. This CDR3 comprises 12 residues. The chain uses TRBV10-3 and TRBJ2-7, with a possible D match to TRBD1 (5 bases). Sequenced input: peripheral blood. The TCR originated in a human donor in a cohort sampled during active COVID-19. CDR3 DNA: TGTGCCATCAGTGGACAGTCCTACGAGCAGTACTTC. Translating gives CAISGQSYEQYF.